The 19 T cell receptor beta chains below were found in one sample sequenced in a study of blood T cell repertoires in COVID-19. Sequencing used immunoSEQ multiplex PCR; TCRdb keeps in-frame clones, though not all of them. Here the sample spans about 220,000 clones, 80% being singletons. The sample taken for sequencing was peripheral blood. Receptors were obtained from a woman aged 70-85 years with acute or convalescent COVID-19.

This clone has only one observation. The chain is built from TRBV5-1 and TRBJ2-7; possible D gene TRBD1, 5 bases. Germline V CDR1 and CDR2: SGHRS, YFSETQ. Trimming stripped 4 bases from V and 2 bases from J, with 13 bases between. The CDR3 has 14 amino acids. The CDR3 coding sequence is TGCGCCAGCAGCCTGACAGTACCCCCCTACGAGCAGTACGTC. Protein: CASSLTVPPYEQYV.

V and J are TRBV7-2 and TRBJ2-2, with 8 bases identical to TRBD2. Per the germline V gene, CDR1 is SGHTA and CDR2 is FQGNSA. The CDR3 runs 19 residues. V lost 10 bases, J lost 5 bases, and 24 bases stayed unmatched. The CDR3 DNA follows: TGTGCCACCCTACCGACTGGTAGCGGGGCTGGGTTGTTTACCGGGGAGCTGTTTTTT. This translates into CATLPTGSGAGLFTGELFF.

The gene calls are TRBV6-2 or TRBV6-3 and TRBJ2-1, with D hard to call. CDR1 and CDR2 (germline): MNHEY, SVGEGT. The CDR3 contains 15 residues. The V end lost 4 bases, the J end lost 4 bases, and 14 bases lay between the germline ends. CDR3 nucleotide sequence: TGTGCCAGCAGTTTAAGTGCGGTGATGTACAATGAGCAGTTCTTC. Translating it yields CASSLSAVMYNEQFF.

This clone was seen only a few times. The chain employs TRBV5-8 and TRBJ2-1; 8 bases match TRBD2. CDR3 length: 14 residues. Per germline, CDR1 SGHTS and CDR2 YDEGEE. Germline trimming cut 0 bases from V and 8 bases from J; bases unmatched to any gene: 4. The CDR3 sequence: CASSLVVTSDEQFF. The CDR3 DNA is TGTGCCAGCAGCTTGGTGGTGACTAGCGATGAGCAGTTCTTC.

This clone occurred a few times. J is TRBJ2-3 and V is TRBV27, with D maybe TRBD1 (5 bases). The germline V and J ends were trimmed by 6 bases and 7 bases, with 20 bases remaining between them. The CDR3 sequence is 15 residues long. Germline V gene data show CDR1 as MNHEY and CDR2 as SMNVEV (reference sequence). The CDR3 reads CASSSDSSYEYTQYF. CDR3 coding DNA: TGTGCCAGCAGCAGCGACAGTTCCTACGAGTATACGCAGTATTTT.

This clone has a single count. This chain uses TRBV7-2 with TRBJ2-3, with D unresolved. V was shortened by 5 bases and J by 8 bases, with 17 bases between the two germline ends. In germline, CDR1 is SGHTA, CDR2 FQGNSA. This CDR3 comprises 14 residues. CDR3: CASSPIRGSGTQYF. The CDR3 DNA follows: TGTGCCAGCAGCCCTATCCGTGGGTCGGGTACGCAGTATTTT.

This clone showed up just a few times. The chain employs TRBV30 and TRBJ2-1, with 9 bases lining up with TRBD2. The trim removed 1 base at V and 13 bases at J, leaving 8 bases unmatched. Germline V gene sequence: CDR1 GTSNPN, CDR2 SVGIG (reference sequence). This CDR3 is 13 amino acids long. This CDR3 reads CAWSGISGGTQFF. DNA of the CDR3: TGTGCCTGGAGTGGGATTAGCGGGGGCACACAGTTCTTC.

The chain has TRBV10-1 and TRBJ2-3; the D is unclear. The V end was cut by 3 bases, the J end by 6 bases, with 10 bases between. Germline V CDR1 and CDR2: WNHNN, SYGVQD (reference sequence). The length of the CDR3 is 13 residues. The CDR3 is CASSDRPGDTQYF. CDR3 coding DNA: TGCGCCAGCAGTGACCGACCCGGGGATACGCAGTATTTT.

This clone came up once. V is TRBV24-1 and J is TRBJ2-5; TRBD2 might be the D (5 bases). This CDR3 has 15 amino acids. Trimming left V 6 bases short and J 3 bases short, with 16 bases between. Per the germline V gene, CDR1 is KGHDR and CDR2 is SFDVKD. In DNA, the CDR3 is TGTGCCACCAGTCAATTTAGAGGGTACGAAGAGACCCAGTACTTC. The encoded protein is CATSQFRGYEETQYF.

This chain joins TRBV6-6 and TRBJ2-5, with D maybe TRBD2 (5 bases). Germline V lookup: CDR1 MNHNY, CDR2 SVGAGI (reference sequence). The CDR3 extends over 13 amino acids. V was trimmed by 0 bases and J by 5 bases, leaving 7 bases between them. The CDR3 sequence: CASSYSERETQYF. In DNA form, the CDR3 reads TGTGCCAGCAGTTACTCGGAGCGGGAGACCCAGTACTTC.

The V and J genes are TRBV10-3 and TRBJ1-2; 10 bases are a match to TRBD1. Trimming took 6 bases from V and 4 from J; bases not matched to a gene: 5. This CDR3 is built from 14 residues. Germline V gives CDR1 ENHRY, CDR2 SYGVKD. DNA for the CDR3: TGTGCCATCAGCGGGACAGGGGTTAGCTATGGCTACACCTTC. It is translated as CAISGTGVSYGYTF.

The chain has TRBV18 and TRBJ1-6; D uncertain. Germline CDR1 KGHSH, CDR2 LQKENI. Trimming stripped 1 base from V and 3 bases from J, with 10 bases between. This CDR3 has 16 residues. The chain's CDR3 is CASSPQVTDYNSPLHF. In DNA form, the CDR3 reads TGTGCCAGCTCACCACAGGTTACAGACTATAATTCACCCCTCCACTTT.

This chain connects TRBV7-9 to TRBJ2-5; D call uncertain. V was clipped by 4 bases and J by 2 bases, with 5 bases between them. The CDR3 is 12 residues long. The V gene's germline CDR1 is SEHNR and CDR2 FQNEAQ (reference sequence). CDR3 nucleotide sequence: TGTGCCAGCAGCTACAGTCAAGAGACCCAGTACTTC. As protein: CASSYSQETQYF.

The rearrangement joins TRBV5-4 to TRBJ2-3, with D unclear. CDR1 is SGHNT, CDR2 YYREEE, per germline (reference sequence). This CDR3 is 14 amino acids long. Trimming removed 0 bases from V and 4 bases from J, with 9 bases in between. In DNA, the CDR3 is TGTGCCAGCAGCTTGGAGCAAGCATCAGATACGCAGTATTTT. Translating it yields CASSLEQASDTQYF.

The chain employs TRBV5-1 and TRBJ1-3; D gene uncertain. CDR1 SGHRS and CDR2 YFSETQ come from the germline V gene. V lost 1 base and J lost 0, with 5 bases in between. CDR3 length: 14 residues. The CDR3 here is CASSLRSSGNTIYF. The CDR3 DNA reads TGCGCCAGCAGCTTGCGGAGCTCTGGAAACACCATATATTTT. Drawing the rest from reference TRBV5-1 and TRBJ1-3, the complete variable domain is KAGVTQTPRYLIKTRGQQVTLSCSPISGHRSVSWYQQTPGQGLQFLFEYFSETQRNKGNFPGRFSGRQFSNSRSEMNVSTLELGDSALYLCASSLRSSGNTIYFGEGSWLTVV.

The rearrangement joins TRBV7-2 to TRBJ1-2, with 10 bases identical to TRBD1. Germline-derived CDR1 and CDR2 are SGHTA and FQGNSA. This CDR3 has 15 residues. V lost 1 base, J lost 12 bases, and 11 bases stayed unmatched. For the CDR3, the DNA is TGTGCCAGCAGCTTAGGGACAGGGGGGCTATGGCTACACACCTTC. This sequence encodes CASSLGTGGLWLHTF.

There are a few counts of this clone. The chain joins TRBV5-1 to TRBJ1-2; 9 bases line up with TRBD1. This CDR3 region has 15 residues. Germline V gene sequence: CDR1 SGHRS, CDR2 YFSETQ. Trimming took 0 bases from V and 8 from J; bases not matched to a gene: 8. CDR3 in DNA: TGCGCCAGCAGCTTGGCCGTTTTTGGACAGGGGGGCTACACCTTC. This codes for CASSLAVFGQGGYTF.

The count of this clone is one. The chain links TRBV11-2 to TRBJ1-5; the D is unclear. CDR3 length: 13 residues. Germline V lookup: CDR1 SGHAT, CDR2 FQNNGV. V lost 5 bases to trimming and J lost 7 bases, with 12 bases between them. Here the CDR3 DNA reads TGTGCCAGCAGCCTTCTCCCGGGGCAGCCCCAGCATTTT. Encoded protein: CASSLLPGQPQHF.

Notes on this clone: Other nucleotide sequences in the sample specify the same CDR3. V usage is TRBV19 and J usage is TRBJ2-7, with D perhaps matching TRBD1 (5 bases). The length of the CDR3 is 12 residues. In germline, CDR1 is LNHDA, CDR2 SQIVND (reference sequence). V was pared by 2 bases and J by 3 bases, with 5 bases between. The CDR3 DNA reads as TGTGCCAGTAGTATAAGGGGCTACGAGCAGTACTTC. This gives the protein CASSIRGYEQYF.